This T cell receptor (beta chain) is drawn from a study of cytotoxic CD8 clonotypes in ibrutinib-treated CLL. Study details: A mean of around 250,000 productive templates and tens of thousands of productive rearrangements was obtained per sample. Findings of the study overall: Baseline levels of clonality went above those of age-matched healthy donors and moved with circulating CD8+ T-cell counts.

This CDR3 is built from 12 residues. The V end lost 5 bases, the J end lost 6 bases, and 7 bases lay between the germline ends. Germline values: CDR1 PRHDT, CDR2 FYEKMQ (reference sequence). Concerning this clone: Its antigen is undetermined.

Method: immunoSEQ multiplex PCR; TCRdb's copy keeps in-frame clones and lacks some. The sample consists of some 300,000 clones, approximately 80% of them appearing once. This receptor was taken from a human donor with chronic lymphocytic leukemia. The specimen comprised PBMCs, sampled before ibrutinib treatment. The rearrangement links TRBV13 to TRBJ2-2; unclear D gene. CDR3 DNA: TGTGCCAGCAGCCCCACGTCCGGGGAGCTGTTTTTT. This codes for CASSPTSGELFF.